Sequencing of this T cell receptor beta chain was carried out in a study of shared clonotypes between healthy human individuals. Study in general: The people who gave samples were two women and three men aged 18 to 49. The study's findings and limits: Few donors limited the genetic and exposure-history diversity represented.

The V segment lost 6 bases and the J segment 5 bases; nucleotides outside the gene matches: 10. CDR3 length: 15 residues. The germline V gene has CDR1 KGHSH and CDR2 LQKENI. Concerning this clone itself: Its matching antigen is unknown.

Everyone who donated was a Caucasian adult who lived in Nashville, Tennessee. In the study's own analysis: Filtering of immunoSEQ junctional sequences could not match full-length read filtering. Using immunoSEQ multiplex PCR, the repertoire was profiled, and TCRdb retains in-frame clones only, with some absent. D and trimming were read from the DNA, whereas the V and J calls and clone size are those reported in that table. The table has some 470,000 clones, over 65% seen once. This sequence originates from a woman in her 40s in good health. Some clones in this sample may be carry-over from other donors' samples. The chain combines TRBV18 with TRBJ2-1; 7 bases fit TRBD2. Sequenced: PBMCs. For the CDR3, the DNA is TGTGCCAGCTCCTTCGGGACGGGGAGGGACAATGAGCAGTTCTTC. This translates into CASSFGTGRDNEQFF.